This is a list of T cell receptor beta chains from one sample in a study of blood T cell repertoires in COVID-19. The table came from immunoSEQ multiplex PCR; TCRdb's copy has only in-frame clones and leaves some out. The table shows 150,000 to 200,000 clones, with about 83% occurring only once. Input material: peripheral blood. All receptors come from a woman between 65 and 79 years old with COVID-19, enrolled during active disease. Both conserved end residues are part of each CDR3. The D gene is left open where the match is weak. Not every row has a clone size; where given, it reads once, few, many or a size class.

TRBJ1-4,TRBD1,TRBV6-5,-,CASSYSGGDREKLFF,TGTGCCAGCAGTTACTCGGGAGGGGACAGGGAAAAACTGTTTTTT
TRBJ2-5,TRBD1,TRBV6-2/TRBV6-3,-,CASSRPGQQETQYF,TGTGCCAGCAGCCGCCCGGGACAGCAAGAGACCCAGTACTTC
TRBJ1-2,-,TRBV6-5,-,CASSNPGRNYGYTF,TGTGCCAGCAGTAATCCCGGGAGAAACTATGGCTACACCTTC
TRBJ2-2,TRBD2,TRBV4-2,once,CASSQGTSGNANTGELFF,TGTGCCAGCAGCCAGGGGACTAGCGGGAATGCGAACACCGGGGAGCTGTTTTTT
TRBJ2-7,-,TRBV28,-,CASSSTRGQYF,TGTGCCAGCAGTTCTACCAGGGGGCAGTACTTC
TRBJ2-5,-,TRBV3-1/TRBV3-2,-,CASSRSPPTAGRNHGETQYF,TGTGCCAGCAGCCGATCTCCCCCCACGGCGGGACGAAACCACGGAGAGACCCAGTACTTC
TRBJ1-4,-,TRBV28,-,CASIPGGNMGIEKLFF,TGTGCCAGCATCCCCGGGGGAAATATGGGAATTGAAAAACTGTTTTTT
TRBJ1-5,TRBD1,TRBV6-6,-,CASSLPGQRYQPQHF,TGTGCCAGCAGTCTCCCGGGACAGCGGTATCAGCCCCAGCATTTT
TRBJ2-5,-,TRBV19,-,CATKQGGGARETQYF,TGTGCCACCAAGCAGGGAGGGGGTGCCAGGGAGACCCAGTACTTC
TRBJ1-5,-,TRBV12-3/TRBV12-4,-,CASSLRQYQPQHF,TGTGCCAGCAGTTTAAGACAATATCAGCCCCAGCATTTT
TRBJ2-5,TRBD2,TRBV28,-,CASSLRGGPLGTQYF,TGTGCCAGCAGTTTACGCGGGGGGCCCCTGGGGACCCAGTACTTC
TRBJ1-2,TRBD1,TRBV3-1/TRBV3-2,few,CASSQGDRAPYGYTF,TGTGCCAGCAGCCAAGGGGACAGGGCGCCTTATGGCTACACCTTC
TRBJ2-1,-,TRBV6-1,-,CASSERPPGLARVNEQFF,TGTGCCAGCAGTGAGAGGCCCCCCGGGCTAGCGCGGGTCAATGAGCAGTTCTTC
TRBJ1-5,TRBD1,TRBV5-1,-,CASSLSTGDQPQHF,TGCGCCAGCAGCTTATCGACAGGGGATCAGCCCCAGCATTTT
TRBJ2-1,TRBD2,TRBV5-5,-,CASSRVGAGGLYNEQFF,TGTGCCAGCAGCCGGGTCGGAGCGGGAGGGTTATACAATGAGCAGTTCTTC